This T cell receptor beta chain comes out of a study of identical twins. General observations from the study: Compared with unrelated sharing, twin-shared out-of-frame alpha sequences had more low-probability sequences. Modelling approaches yielded underestimates of out-of-frame TCR alpha sharing between monozygotic twins.

With no exceptions, donors were healthy Caucasians. A word on this clonotype: Antigen: not known.

Template switching added a universal primer binding site, and final cDNA carried unique molecular identifiers. TCRdb fed the 5' RACE reads into MiXCR, producing one record per CDR3 protein. The table shows nearly 900,000 distinct CDR3 sequences, with 9% to 15% occurring only once. The germline V and J ends were trimmed by 6 bases and 7 bases, with 25 bases remaining between them. This CDR3 region has 16 residues. The germline V gene has CDR1 DFQATT and CDR2 SNEGSKA (reference sequence). These data were likewise used in another study, on yellow fever vaccine responses in identical twins.

Sequenced material: PBMCs. The chain carries TRBV20-1 and TRBJ2-1; D tentatively reads TRBD1 or TRBD2 (5 bases each). The clonotype originates from a woman between 18 and 29 years old in good health. CDR3 amino acids: CSARFDRLTPGNEQFF. CDR3 coding DNA: TGCAGTGCGAGGTTCGACAGACTAACCCCGGGGAATGAGCAGTTCTTC.